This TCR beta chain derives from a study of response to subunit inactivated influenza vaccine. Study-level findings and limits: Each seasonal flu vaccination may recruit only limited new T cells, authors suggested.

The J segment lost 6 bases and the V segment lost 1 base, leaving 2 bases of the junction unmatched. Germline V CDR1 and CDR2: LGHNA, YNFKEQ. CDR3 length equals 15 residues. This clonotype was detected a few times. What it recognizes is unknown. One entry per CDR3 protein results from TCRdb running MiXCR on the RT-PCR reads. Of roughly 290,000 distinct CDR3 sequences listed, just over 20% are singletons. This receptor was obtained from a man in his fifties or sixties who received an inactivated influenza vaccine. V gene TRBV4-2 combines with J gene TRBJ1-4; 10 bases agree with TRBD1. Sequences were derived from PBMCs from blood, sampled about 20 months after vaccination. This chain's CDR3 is CASSQAGTGDEKLFF. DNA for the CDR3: TGTGCCAGCAGCCAAGCCGGGACAGGGGATGAAAAACTGTTTTTT.